Listed below are T cell receptor beta chains from one sample, sequenced in a study of blood T cell repertoires in COVID-19. Profiled with immunoSEQ multiplex PCR; TCRdb holds only in-frame clones, not every one. This repertoire shows tens of thousands of clones, about 70% found once; its top ten account for over 5.5%. Sequencing was done on a sample of peripheral blood. Receptors were obtained from a man over 45 with active or convalescent COVID-19. The CDR3 runs from the conserved cysteine through the conserved F or W. The D gene is left open where the match is weak. Size is stated for part of the rows, as once, few or many counts, or as a class when the clone is expanded.

>TRBV9|-|-|TRBJ1-2
TGTGCCAGCGCATCCGCGGGGAGTGGCTACACCTTC
CASASAGSGYTF
>TRBV6-5|-|-|TRBJ1-1
TGTGCCAGCAACGCGGGGTACACTGAAGCTTTCTTT
CASNAGYTEAFF
>TRBV15|-|-|TRBJ1-3
TGTGCCACCAGCAGACCTGGACAGCAACTCTCTGGAAACACCATATATTTT
CATSRPGQQLSGNTIYF
>TRBV5-6|few|TRBD2|TRBJ2-3
TGTGCCAGCAGCTTACCAGTAGCGGGGGAGATTGATACGCAGTATTTT
CASSLPVAGEIDTQYF
>TRBV7-9|-|TRBD2|TRBJ2-2
TGTGCCAGCAGCTTTGGCGGGGGGCCCCCCGGGGAGCTGTTTTTT
CASSFGGGPPGELFF
>TRBV18|many|TRBD1|TRBJ1-3
TGTGCCAGCTCCCCTGGACAGGCGGACTCTGGAAACACCATATATTTT
CASSPGQADSGNTIYF
>TRBV3-1/TRBV3-2|-|-|TRBJ2-3
TGTGCCAGCAGCCAAGATCGAGGGGATACGCAGTATTTT
CASSQDRGDTQYF
>TRBV29-1|-|TRBD1|TRBJ2-5
TGCAGCGTTGTCCCGGGACAGGGGGATCGGGAGACCCAGTACTTC
CSVVPGQGDRETQYF
>TRBV7-8|-|-|TRBJ1-4
TGTGCCAGCAGCTTAGTTTTCACGGGGGGTGAAAAACTGTTTTTT
CASSLVFTGGEKLFF
>TRBV18|-|-|TRBJ2-7
TGTGCCAGCTCACTTTTACTCCATGAGCAGTACTTC
CASSLLLHEQYF
>TRBV4-2|-|-|TRBJ2-4
TGTGCCAGCAGCCAAGCCGGCGGGGTTGGCAAAAACATTCAGTACTTC
CASSQAGGVGKNIQYF
>TRBV29-1|-|TRBD2|TRBJ2-1
TGCAGCGTTGAAACTAGCGGGAGCCACAATGAGCAGTTCTTC
CSVETSGSHNEQFF
>TRBV9|-|-|TRBJ1-3
TGTGCCAGCAGCGTAGCAGGGGACGGAAACACCATATATTTT
CASSVAGDGNTIYF
>TRBV2|-|TRBD1|TRBJ1-2
TGTGCCAGCCGCCGAACTGGACAGGGGTCTGGCTACACCTTC
CASRRTGQGSGYTF
>TRBV7-2|-|TRBD1|TRBJ2-5
TGTGCCAGCAGCTCCAAACAGGGGGCGAGAGAGACCCAGTACTTC
CASSSKQGARETQYF
>TRBV3-1/TRBV3-2|few|-|TRBJ1-5
TGTGCCAGCAGCCGCGACACAACCGGCAATCAGCCCCAGCATTTT
CASSRDTTGNQPQHF
>TRBV7-2|-|-|TRBJ1-2
TGTGCCAGCAGCTCGCAGGGTGGCTACACCTTC
CASSSQGGYTF
>TRBV6-5|few|-|TRBJ2-5
TGTGCCAGCAGTTACGGGACTCTCCAGGAGACCCAGTACTTC
CASSYGTLQETQYF
>TRBV11-2|-|TRBD1|TRBJ1-1
TGTGCCAGCAGCTTACGGTTAGGGCAGGGGGACAGGAACACTGAAGCTTTCTTT
CASSLRLGQGDRNTEAFF
>TRBV30|-|TRBD1|TRBJ2-3
TGTGCCTGGGACCTCCGGACAGGGGGCGGGGGTACGCAGTATTTT
CAWDLRTGGGGTQYF
>TRBV6-6|few|TRBD1|TRBJ1-6
TGTGCCAGCAGCCGATGGGACAGTAATTCACCCCTCCACTTT
CASSRWDSNSPLHF
>TRBV25-1|-|TRBD1|TRBJ1-6
TGTGCCAGCAGCACCGGGACAGGGAATTCACCCCTCCACTTT
CASSTGTGNSPLHF
>TRBV18|-|TRBD1|TRBJ1-1
TGTGCCAGCTCACCCTCAGGGGGCACTGAAGCTTTCTTT
CASSPSGGTEAFF
>TRBV6-5|-|-|TRBJ2-7
TGTGCCAGCAGCGACCGGCAGGGAAGCTACGAGCAGTACTTC
CASSDRQGSYEQYF
>TRBV30|-|TRBD1|TRBJ2-5
TGTGCCTGGAGTAGGCTCCGGACAGGACAGGGGGAGACCCAGTACTTC
CAWSRLRTGQGETQYF
>TRBV2|-|-|TRBJ1-6
TGTGCCAGCAGACAGGAAAATTCACCCCTCCACTTT
CASRQENSPLHF
>TRBV7-2|-|-|TRBJ1-1
TGTGCCAGCAGCTTAACCAGGGGTCCTGAAGCTTTCTTT
CASSLTRGPEAFF
>TRBV10-1|-|-|TRBJ1-6
TGCGCCAGCAGTGAGCTAAAAGAAGACAGCTGGAGCAACTCCTATAATTCACCCCTCCACTTT
CASSELKEDSWSNSYNSPLHF
>TRBV6-1|-|-|TRBJ1-6
TGTGCCAGCAGTGAATCACAGGGTAGGGGAGATTCACCCCTCCACTTT
CASSESQGRGDSPLHF
>TRBV7-9|-|TRBD1|TRBJ1-5
TGTGCCAGCAGCTCGGGCGGGACAGGGGTTGGGAATCAGCCCCAGCATTTT
CASSSGGTGVGNQPQHF
>TRBV5-1|-|-|TRBJ2-5
TGCGCCAGCAGCTTACAGGGGAGGGAGACCCAGTACTTC
CASSLQGRETQYF
>TRBV9|-|-|TRBJ2-5
TGTGCCAGCAGCGTAGGGGGACAACAAGAGACCCAGTACTTC
CASSVGGQQETQYF
>TRBV10-3|-|-|TRBJ1-3
TGTGCCATCATTGGGAGCTCTGGAAACACCATATATTTT
CAIIGSSGNTIYF
>TRBV7-7|-|-|TRBJ2-7
TGTGCCAGCAGCTTAGCGCGGGGTTACGAGCAGTACTTC
CASSLARGYEQYF
>TRBV3-1/TRBV3-2|-|TRBD2|TRBJ2-2
TGTGCCAGCAGCCAGGTCACTAGCGGGGGCCTCGGGGCCGGGGAGCTGTTTTTT
CASSQVTSGGLGAGELFF
>TRBV7-9|once|TRBD2|TRBJ2-1
TGTGCCAGCAGCCCTCGGGGGGGCCCAGGCGATGAGCAGTTCTTC
CASSPRGGPGDEQFF
>TRBV3-1/TRBV3-2|-|TRBD1|TRBJ1-2
TGTGCCAGCAGCCAGGGGACAGGGGGCGGCTATGGCTACACCTTC
CASSQGTGGGYGYTF
>TRBV3-1/TRBV3-2|few|-|TRBJ2-3
TGTGCCAGCAGCCAAGAGGGCTTTAGGGGAGATACGCAGTATTTT
CASSQEGFRGDTQYF
>TRBV16|few|-|TRBJ1-6
TGTGCCAGCAGCCTTACACAGGAAAATTCACCCCTCCACTTT
CASSLTQENSPLHF
>TRBV11-2|-|-|TRBJ2-5
TGTGCCAGCTGCGGGGTTGGGCGGGGTGATCAAGAGACCCAGTACTTC
CASCGVGRGDQETQYF
>TRBV7-9|many|-|TRBJ2-3
TGTGCCAGCAGGCCCAGGAGCACAGATACGCAGTATTTT
CASRPRSTDTQYF
>TRBV6-1|-|-|TRBJ1-3
TGTGCCAGCAGTGAACAGGGGAGGGAAGGCACCATATATTTT
CASSEQGREGTIYF
>TRBV7-3|-|-|TRBJ1-5
TGTGCCAGCAGCTTATCACCGGGACATCGGACGGAGACAGCCCAGCATTTT
CASSLSPGHRTETAQHF
>TRBV5-1|-|TRBD2|TRBJ2-1
TGCGCCAGCAGCTGGGGGACTAGCCCTTTAAGCTCCTACAATGAGCAGTTCTTC
CASSWGTSPLSSYNEQFF
>TRBV29-1|-|-|TRBJ1-2
TGCAGCGCTCACAGGGTTGGCTATGGCTACACCTTC
CSAHRVGYGYTF
>TRBV21-1|-|-|TRBJ2-3
TGTGCCAGCAGTGAGGGGGCCACAGATACGCAGTATTTT
CASSEGATDTQYF
>TRBV11-1|-|TRBD1|TRBJ1-2
TGTGCCAGCAGCGACGGACAGGGGGCTAGTGGCTACACCTTC
CASSDGQGASGYTF
>TRBV5-1|once|-|TRBJ2-5
TGCGCCAGCAGCTGGGGGCCCGGGGGGGAGACCCAGTACTTC
CASSWGPGGETQYF
>TRBV7-9|once|TRBD1|TRBJ1-2
TGTGCCAGCAGTCCTACAGGGGGCTGGAATGGCTACACCTTC
CASSPTGGWNGYTF
>TRBV6-6|-|-|TRBJ1-5
TGTGCCAGCAGTCCGGTACGGAGAGGGTCTAGCAATCAGCCCCAGCATTTT
CASSPVRRGSSNQPQHF
>TRBV5-4|-|TRBD1|TRBJ2-7
TGTGCCAGCAGCATGGGACAGGGCTACGAGCAGTACTTC
CASSMGQGYEQYF
>TRBV7-9|-|-|TRBJ1-4
TGTGCCAGCAGCTCTAGTCGGGACGGGAGGGCTAATGAAAAACTGTTTTTT
CASSSSRDGRANEKLFF
>TRBV19|-|TRBD1|TRBJ1-1
TGTGCCAGTACGGACAGGGTTACTGAAGCTTTCTTT
CASTDRVTEAFF
>TRBV2|-|-|TRBJ1-1
TGTGCCAGCAGCGCCGCGGGGGTGACTGAAGCTTTCTTT
CASSAAGVTEAFF
>TRBV11-1|-|TRBD1|TRBJ2-5
TGTGCCAGCAGCCCCGGGACAGGTCAAGAGACCCAGTACTTC
CASSPGTGQETQYF